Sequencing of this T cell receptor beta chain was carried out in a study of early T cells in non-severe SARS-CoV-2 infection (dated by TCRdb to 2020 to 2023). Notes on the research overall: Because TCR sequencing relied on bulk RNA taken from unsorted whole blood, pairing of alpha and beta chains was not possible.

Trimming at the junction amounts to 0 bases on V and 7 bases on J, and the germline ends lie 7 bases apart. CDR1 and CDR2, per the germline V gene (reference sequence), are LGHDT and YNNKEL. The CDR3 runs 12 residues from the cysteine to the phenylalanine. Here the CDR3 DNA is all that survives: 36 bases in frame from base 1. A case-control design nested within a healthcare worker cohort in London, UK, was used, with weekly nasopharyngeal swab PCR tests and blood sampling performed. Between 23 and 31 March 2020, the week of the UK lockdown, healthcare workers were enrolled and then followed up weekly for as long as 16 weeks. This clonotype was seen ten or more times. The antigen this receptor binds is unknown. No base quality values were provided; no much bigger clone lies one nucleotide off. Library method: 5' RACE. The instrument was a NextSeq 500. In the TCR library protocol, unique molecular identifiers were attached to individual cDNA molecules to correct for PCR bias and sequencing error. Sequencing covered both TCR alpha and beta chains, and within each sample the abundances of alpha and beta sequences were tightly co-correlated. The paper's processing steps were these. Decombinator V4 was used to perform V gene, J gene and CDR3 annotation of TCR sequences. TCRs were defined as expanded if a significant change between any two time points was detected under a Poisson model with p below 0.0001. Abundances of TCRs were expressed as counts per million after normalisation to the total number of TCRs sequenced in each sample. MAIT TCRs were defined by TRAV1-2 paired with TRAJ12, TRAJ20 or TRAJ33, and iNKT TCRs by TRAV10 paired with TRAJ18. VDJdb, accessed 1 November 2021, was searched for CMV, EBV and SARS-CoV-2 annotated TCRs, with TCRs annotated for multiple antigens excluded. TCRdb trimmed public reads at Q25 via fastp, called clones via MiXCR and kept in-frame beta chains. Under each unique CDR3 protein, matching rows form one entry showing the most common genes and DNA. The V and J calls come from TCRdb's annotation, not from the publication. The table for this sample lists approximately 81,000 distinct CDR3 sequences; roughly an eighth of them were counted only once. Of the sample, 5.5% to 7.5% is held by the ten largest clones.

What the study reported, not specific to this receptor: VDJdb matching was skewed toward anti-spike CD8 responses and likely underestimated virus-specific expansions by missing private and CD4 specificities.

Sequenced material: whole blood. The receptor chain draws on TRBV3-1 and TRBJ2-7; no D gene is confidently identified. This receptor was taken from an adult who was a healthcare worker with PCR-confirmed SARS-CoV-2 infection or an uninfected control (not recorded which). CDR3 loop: CASSQDPIEQYF. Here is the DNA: TGTGCCAGCAGCCAAGATCCGATTGAGCAGTACTTC.